The 26 T cell receptor beta chains reported below all come from one sample, sequenced in a study of blood T cells in healthy people across ages. The use of a sample-barcoded 5' primer and a J-beta primer mix characterized a second PCR of roughly 7 to 11 cycles. TCRdb fed the 5' RACE reads into MiXCR, producing one record per CDR3 protein. The sample records roughly 1.6 million distinct CDR3 sequences, roughly a third being singletons. The sample consisted of blood. The receptors stem from a woman between 25 and 40 years old in good health.

This clonotype showed up many times. The chain has TRBV20-1 and TRBJ2-3; TRBD2 aligns across 9 bases. The V segment lost 0 bases and the J segment 2 bases; nucleotides outside the gene matches: 9. The CDR3 sequence is 17 residues long. Germline CDR1 and CDR2: DFQATT and SNEGSKA (reference sequence). This chain's CDR3 is CSARDLSAGGFTDTQYF. In nucleotides, the CDR3 is TGCAGTGCTAGAGACCTCTCAGCGGGGGGTTTCACAGATACGCAGTATTTT.

This clonotype was seen a handful of times. The chain employs TRBV18 and TRBJ2-3; D not certain. The germline V gene has CDR1 KGHSH and CDR2 LQKENI. Trimming removed 0 bases from V and 5 bases from J, with 12 bases in between. This CDR3 has 15 amino acids. Here the CDR3 reads CASSPPSQQRDTQYF. The CDR3 nucleotides are TGTGCCAGCTCACCACCGTCCCAGCAGAGAGATACGCAGTATTTT.

The chain employs TRBV12-3 or TRBV12-4 and TRBJ1-2; 9 bases are a match to TRBD1. This CDR3 comprises 14 residues. The J segment lost 5 bases and the V segment lost 3 bases, leaving 4 bases of the junction unmatched. The CDR3: CASSFDRGEYGYTF. CDR3 bases: TGTGCCAGCAGTTTCGACAGGGGGGAGTATGGCTACACCTTC.

In this sample, this clonotype turned up a few times. This rearrangement joins TRBV3-1 to TRBJ1-2; the D is unclear. The germline gives CDR1 LGHDT, CDR2 YNNKEL (reference sequence). Trimming left V 1 base short and J 7 bases short, with 13 bases between. The CDR3 loop spans 14 amino acids. The CDR3 region has the DNA TGTGCCAGCAGCCAAGGAACGGCGGGATCTGGCTACACCTTC. Amino acids: CASSQGTAGSGYTF.

This clonotype was detected a few times. This chain joins TRBV28 and TRBJ2-3; TRBD2 matches 8 bases. The CDR3 runs 13 residues. Trimming at V came to 6 bases and at J to 10 bases, leaving 9 bases not matched to a gene. Germline lookup yields CDR1 MDHEN and CDR2 SYDVKM. In DNA, the CDR3 is TGTGCCAGCAGAGCTAGCGGGTGGGGTGCGCAGTATTTT. Translation: CASRASGWGAQYF.

This chain links TRBV12-3 or TRBV12-4 with TRBJ2-5, with a weak D call TRBD1 (6 bases). The ends were cut back, 5 bases at V and 2 bases at J, with 12 bases in the middle. This CDR3 is built from 14 residues. CDR3 loop: CASSPQQGQETQYF. The CDR3 DNA follows: TGTGCCAGCAGTCCCCAACAGGGTCAAGAGACCCAGTACTTC.

The J gene is TRBJ2-3, the V gene TRBV7-9; TRBD2 is a possible D gene (6 bases). Trimming pared 0 bases from V and 1 base from J, leaving 14 bases between. CDR1 and CDR2 from the germline V gene are SEHNR and FQNEAQ (reference sequence). The CDR3 sequence is 17 residues long. This CDR3 reads CASSLALVAGRTDTQYF. The CDR3 DNA follows: TGTGCCAGCAGCTTAGCGCTCGTGGCGGGGCGCACAGATACGCAGTATTTT. Combining the CDR3 with reference TRBV7-9 and TRBJ2-3 gives the whole variable domain DTGVSQNPRHKITKRGQNVTFRCDPISEHNRLYWYRQTLGQGPEFLTYFQNEAQLEKSRLLSDRFSAERPKGSFSTLEIQRTEQGDSAMYLCASSLALVAGRTDTQYFGPGTRLTVL.

This clonotype was seen more than once but under ten times. This rearrangement joins TRBV14 to TRBJ2-7; maybe TRBD1 (5 bases). The V end was cut by 4 bases, the J end by 2 bases, with 15 bases between. The germline gives CDR1 SGHDN, CDR2 FVKESK. The CDR3 is 15 residues long. CDR3 in DNA: TGTGCCAGCAGCCCACAGATGGGGCAGGCCTACGAGCAGTACTTC. Translating gives CASSPQMGQAYEQYF. The full variable domain, rest sourced from reference TRBV14 and TRBJ2-7, is EAGVTQFPSHSVIEKGQTVTLRCDPISGHDNLYWYRRVMGKEIKFLLHFVKESKQDESGMPNNRFLAERTGGTYSTLKVQPAELEDSGVYFCASSPQMGQAYEQYFGPGTRLTVT.

The chain is built from TRBV7-3 and TRBJ2-1; 9 nucleotides agree with TRBD2. Germline loops: CDR1 SGHTA, CDR2 FQGTGA. This CDR3 has 17 residues. V lost 2 bases and J lost 6; bases outside the gene matches: 11. CDR3 sequence: CASSLLSGTSRSNEQFF. CDR3 nucleotides: TGTGCCAGCAGCTTACTCAGCGGGACTAGCCGAAGCAATGAGCAGTTCTTC.

This chain joins TRBV20-1 and TRBJ2-3, with TRBD1 matching 12 bases. The CDR3 extends over 15 amino acids. After removal of 5 bases from V and 4 bases from J, the junction contained 7 bases not matched to a gene. Germline CDR1 DFQATT, CDR2 SNEGSKA (reference sequence). CDR3 coding DNA: TGCAGTGCTCCAGGGACAGGGGGCATCGCAGATACGCAGTATTTT. Encoded protein: CSAPGTGGIADTQYF.

The table lists this clonotype with a few counts. This chain connects TRBV5-1 to TRBJ1-1; D possibly corresponds to TRBD1 (5 bases). The CDR3 runs 13 residues. The V gene lost 0 bases and the J gene lost 8 bases, with 11 bases spanning the gap. CDR1 is SGHRS and CDR2 is YFSETQ in the germline V gene. The CDR3 loop reads CASSLETVREAFF. In nucleotides, the CDR3 is TGCGCCAGCAGCTTGGAGACAGTGAGAGAAGCTTTCTTT.

This clonotype occurred many times. The chain uses TRBV7-8 and TRBJ2-7; D gene uncertain. Germline V gives CDR1 SGHVS, CDR2 FQNEAQ. V was clipped by 4 bases and J by 4 bases, with 11 bases between them. This CDR3 is 13 amino acids long. CDR3: CASSSVGVYEQYF. The CDR3 region has the DNA TGTGCCAGCAGCTCAGTTGGGGTATACGAGCAGTACTTC. Filled out from reference TRBV7-8 and TRBJ2-7, the complete variable domain reads GAGVSQSPRYKVAKRGQDVALRCDPISGHVSLFWYQQALGQGPEFLTYFQNEAQLDKSGLPSDRFFAERPEGSVSTLKIQRTQQEDSAVYLCASSSVGVYEQYFGPGTRLTVT.

Only a few counts were recorded for this clonotype. The chain has TRBV7-9 and TRBJ2-1; 7 bases map to TRBD2. With 3 bases clipped from V and 3 bases from J, the junction kept 8 bases outside the gene matches. Germline V lookup: CDR1 SEHNR, CDR2 FQNEAQ (reference sequence). This CDR3 is built from 16 residues. Here the CDR3 DNA reads TGTGCCAGCAGCTTCGGAACGGGAGGTGACTACAATGAGCAGTTCTTC. This gives the protein CASSFGTGGDYNEQFF.

The V call is TRBV20-1, the J call TRBJ2-5; 7 nucleotides line up with TRBD2. The tail of the sequence fits TRBJ2-7 better, so the J call may be wrong. The germline CDR1 and CDR2 sequences are DFQATT and SNEGSKA (reference sequence). CDR3 length: 11 residues. CDR3 sequence: CSAREVLEQYF. CDR3 coding DNA: TGCAGTGCACGGGAGGTACTCGAGCAGTACTTC.

V and J are TRBV7-3 and TRBJ1-3; D unresolved. V gave up 1 base and J gave up 0 bases, with 22 bases separating them. This CDR3 has 20 amino acids. Germline CDR1 is SGHTA and CDR2 is FQGTGA. This CDR3 is CASSLRGWWAEELSGNTIYF. CDR3 coding DNA: TGTGCCAGCAGCTTAAGGGGTTGGTGGGCAGAAGAGCTCTCTGGAAACACCATATATTTT.

This chain connects TRBV7-2 to TRBJ2-7; 14 bases line up with TRBD2. V lost 6 bases and J lost 7; bases outside the gene matches: 14. This CDR3 is built from 17 residues. The germline gives CDR1 SGHTA, CDR2 FQGNSA. The CDR3 is CASRPAATSGRVKEQYF. CDR3 coding DNA: TGTGCCAGCAGACCCGCGGCGACTAGCGGGAGGGTGAAGGAGCAGTACTTC.

This chain connects TRBV11-1 to TRBJ2-2, with no clear D. The V end was cut by 8 bases, the J end by 4 bases, with 14 bases between. This CDR3 region has 14 residues. Germline V gene data show CDR1 as SGHAT and CDR2 as FQDESV (reference sequence). The CDR3 region is CASRARPSTGELFF. In DNA, the CDR3 is TGTGCCAGCCGTGCTCGGCCGAGCACCGGGGAGCTGTTTTTT. Full variable domain (rest looked up from reference TRBV11-1 and TRBJ2-2): EAEVAQSPRYKITEKSQAVAFWCDPISGHATLYWYRQILGQGPELLVQFQDESVVDDSQLPKDRFSAERLKGVDSTLKIQPAELGDSAMYLCASRARPSTGELFFGEGSRLTVL.

The chain combines TRBV7-9 with TRBJ2-6; 7 bases fit TRBD2. The CDR3 runs 19 residues. V lost 2 bases and J lost 5; bases outside the gene matches: 15. Germline V CDR1 and CDR2: SEHNR, FQNEAQ (reference sequence). CDR3 DNA sequence: TGTGCCAGCAGCTTAAGTACGGCGGGAGACCGGGGACGGGCCAACGTCCTGACTTTC. It yields the protein CASSLSTAGDRGRANVLTF.

In the case of this clonotype: One junction end does not reproduce the germline sequence, and a read error may be involved. J is TRBJ1-3 and V is TRBV28; D not resolved. Germline V gives CDR1 MDHEN, CDR2 SYDVKM. The length of the CDR3 is 11 residues. DNA for the CDR3: TGTGCCAGCATTTTAGGAAACACCATATATTTT. Translation gives CASILGNTIYF.

This clonotype was detected a few times. V and J are TRBV4-1 and TRBJ1-2; D might be TRBD1 (5 bases). Germline V CDR1 and CDR2: MGHRA, YSYEKL. The CDR3 consists of 17 residues. The V end was cut by 0 bases, the J end by 8 bases, with 22 bases between. CDR3 residues: CASSQDPNRDLGRGYTF. CDR3 nucleotides: TGCGCCAGCAGCCAAGATCCCAACCGGGACTTAGGGCGAGGCTACACCTTC.

The chain joins TRBV10-2 to TRBJ1-2; D gene uncertain. Trimming shortened V by 8 bases and J by 0 bases, and 13 bases separated the two germline ends. The CDR3 consists of 14 residues. In germline, CDR1 is WSHSY, CDR2 SAAADI. CDR3 DNA: TGCGCCAGCGGAGGAGGCCAAGCTAACTATGGCTACACCTTC. Its translation: CASGGGQANYGYTF.

This clonotype was seen repeatedly, ten times or more. The chain has TRBV20-1 and TRBJ2-5; D not certain. The germline gives CDR1 DFQATT, CDR2 SNEGSKA (reference sequence). Trimming cost V 4 bases and J 1 base, with 7 bases left between them. This CDR3 has 12 residues. The CDR3 is CSAITAQETQYF. The CDR3, as DNA: TGCAGTGCTATTACGGCCCAAGAGACCCAGTACTTC.

Points on this clonotype: The junction shows a germline mismatch at one end, possibly a read error. The chain joins TRBV4-1 to TRBJ1-2, with 9 bases fitting TRBD1. Germline lookup yields CDR1 MGHRA and CDR2 YSYEKL. The length of the CDR3 is 20 residues. The DNA for the CDR3 is TGCGCCAACAGCCAAGCCCCAGACGGACAGGGGCGGAGGATTGACTATGGCTACACCTTC. The encoded protein is CANSQAPDGQGRRIDYGYTF.

CDR3: CASSRAFDRGPYNEQFF. The CDR3 DNA sequence: TGTGCCAGCAGCCGAGCCTTTGACAGGGGCCCATACAATGAGCAGTTCTTC. This chain joins TRBV7-2 and TRBJ2-1, with 8 bases matching TRBD1. This CDR3 is 17 amino acids long. Germline CDR1 and CDR2: SGHTA and FQGNSA. The ends lost 5 bases at V and 4 bases at J; junction bases unmatched: 13.

This clonotype has a handful of counts. This chain connects TRBV5-1 to TRBJ2-5, with D possibly called TRBD1 or TRBD2 (5 bases each). The CDR3 length is 13 residues. V was clipped by 4 bases and J by 7 bases, with 14 bases between them. The germline V gene encodes CDR1 SGHRS and CDR2 YFSETQ. The CDR3 reads CASSGDGIGTQYF. For the CDR3, the DNA is TGCGCCAGCAGCGGGGACGGAATAGGGACCCAGTACTTC. Full variable domain (missing parts from reference TRBV5-1 and TRBJ2-5): KAGVTQTPRYLIKTRGQQVTLSCSPISGHRSVSWYQQTPGQGLQFLFEYFSETQRNKGNFPGRFSGRQFSNSRSEMNVSTLELGDSALYLCASSGDGIGTQYFGPGTRLLVL.

This chain connects TRBV30 to TRBJ1-1, with D possibly being TRBD1 (5 bases). Germline V lookup: CDR1 GTSNPN, CDR2 SVGIG (reference sequence). V was clipped by 2 bases and J by 1 base, with 11 bases between them. The CDR3 loop spans 14 amino acids. The CDR3 DNA sequence: TGTGCCTGGAGTAAGGGGTCATGGAACACTGAAGCTTTCTTT. This encodes CAWSKGSWNTEAFF. Full variable domain (missing parts from reference TRBV30 and TRBJ1-1): SQTIHQWPATLVQPVGSPLSLECTVEGTSNPNLYWYRQAAGRGLQLLFYSVGIGQISSEVPQNLSASRPQDRQFILSSKKLLLSDSGFYLCAWSKGSWNTEAFFGQGTRLTVV.